The next 10 T cell receptor beta chains were all read from a single sample in a study of blood T cell repertoires in COVID-19. Some clones are missing from TCRdb's copy, which holds only in-frame ones; the method was immunoSEQ multiplex PCR. The table lists 75,000 to 100,000 clones, over 75% of them singletons, with less than 4.5% in the top ten. The sequenced sample consisted of peripheral blood. These receptors all stem from a man aged 55-75 years with acute or convalescent COVID-19.

This clone has more than one count but fewer than ten. The rearrangement joins TRBV7-2 to TRBJ2-1, with 7 bases identical to TRBD2. Germline values: CDR1 SGHTA, CDR2 FQGNSA. V gave up 4 bases and J gave up 6 bases; unmatched junction bases: 6. There are 14 residues in the CDR3. CDR3 sequence (DNA): TGTGCCAGCAGCTCACCGTGGGGGGGCAATGAGCAGTTCTTC. Translation gives CASSSPWGGNEQFF.

The rearrangement uses TRBV7-2 and TRBJ2-2; perhaps TRBD1 as D (6 bases). Trimming cost V 2 bases and J 7 bases, with 23 bases left between them. The length of the CDR3 is 18 residues. The V gene's germline CDR1 is SGHTA and CDR2 FQGNSA. The CDR3 is CASSLTPLFWGQGGELFF. The CDR3 bases are TGTGCCAGCAGCTTAACTCCCCTATTTTGGGGGCAGGGCGGGGAGCTGTTTTTT.

This sequence joins TRBV7-9 and TRBJ2-2; TRBD1 matches at 10 bases. The V segment lost 5 bases and the J segment 4 bases; nucleotides outside the gene matches: 7. CDR1 SEHNR and CDR2 FQNEAQ come from the germline V gene (reference sequence). CDR3 length: 16 residues. CDR3: CASSTSGTGVTGELFF. In DNA, the CDR3 is TGTGCCAGCAGCACTTCCGGGACAGGGGTCACCGGGGAGCTGTTTTTT.

This clone has a single count. The rearrangement uses TRBV5-1 and TRBJ1-1, with 7 bases fitting TRBD1. The V segment lost 5 bases and the J segment 6 bases; nucleotides outside the gene matches: 10. Per germline, CDR1 SGHRS and CDR2 YFSETQ. This CDR3 comprises 14 residues. The CDR3 loop is CASRPGTTGAEAFF. CDR3 nucleotide sequence: TGCGCCAGCAGACCAGGGACAACAGGGGCTGAAGCTTTCTTT.

The rearrangement uses TRBV7-2 and TRBJ2-3, with 10 bases fitting TRBD2. The V gene end was trimmed by 5 bases and the J gene end by 5 bases; junction bases not matched to a gene: 10. The CDR3 has 16 residues. The germline CDR1 and CDR2 sequences are SGHTA and FQGNSA. The CDR3 region is CASSRNSGRAGDTQYF. DNA of the CDR3: TGTGCCAGCAGCAGAAACAGCGGGAGGGCCGGAGATACGCAGTATTTT.

The genes are TRBV6-5 and TRBJ2-5; maybe TRBD2 (6 bases). Germline-derived CDR1 and CDR2 are MNHEY and SVGAGI. The length of the CDR3 is 15 residues. With 0 bases removed from V and 2 bases from J, the gap between germline ends came to 10 bases. The CDR3 DNA sequence: TGTGCCAGCAGTTACTCCCTAGCGAGGCAAGAGACCCAGTACTTC. Residues: CASSYSLARQETQYF.

The genes are TRBV5-6 and TRBJ1-5; TRBD1 aligns across 9 bases. V trimming: 2 bases; J trimming: 7 bases; junction bases outside the gene matches: 10. Germline loops: CDR1 SGHDT, CDR2 YYEEEE. The CDR3 spans 16 residues. CDR3 sequence reads: CASSFYGTGIGQPQHF. The CDR3 nucleotides are TGTGCCAGCAGCTTCTACGGGACAGGGATAGGCCAGCCCCAGCATTTT.

The V and J genes are TRBV3-1 (or the pseudogene TRBV3-2) and TRBJ1-6; TRBD1 is a possible D gene (6 bases). This CDR3 contains 16 residues. V was cut by 4 bases and J by 4 bases, with 14 bases left in between. Per the germline V gene, CDR1 is LGHDT and CDR2 is YNNKEL (reference sequence). The CDR3 DNA reads TGTGCCAGCAGCCTGCTTGGACAGCAATATAATTCACCCCTCCACTTT. As protein: CASSLLGQQYNSPLHF.

The V and J genes are TRBV9 and TRBJ2-2; the D is unclear. This CDR3 has 15 residues. Germline loops: CDR1 SGDLS, CDR2 YYNGEE. The V and J ends lost 0 bases and 2 bases respectively, with 8 bases between them. CDR3 sequence reads: CASSVGTTNTGELFF. The DNA for the CDR3 is TGTGCCAGCAGCGTAGGCACTACCAACACCGGGGAGCTGTTTTTT.

The chain has TRBV6-5 and TRBJ2-1, with D possibly TRBD1 on 6 matching bases. Germline V gives CDR1 MNHEY, CDR2 SVGAGI. The CDR3 is made up of 15 amino acids. The V end was cut by 10 bases, the J end by 2 bases, with 18 bases between. CDR3 nucleotide sequence: TGTGCCACCACTTCAGGGGCCAATACCTACAATGAGCAGTTCTTC. Its protein product is CATTSGANTYNEQFF.